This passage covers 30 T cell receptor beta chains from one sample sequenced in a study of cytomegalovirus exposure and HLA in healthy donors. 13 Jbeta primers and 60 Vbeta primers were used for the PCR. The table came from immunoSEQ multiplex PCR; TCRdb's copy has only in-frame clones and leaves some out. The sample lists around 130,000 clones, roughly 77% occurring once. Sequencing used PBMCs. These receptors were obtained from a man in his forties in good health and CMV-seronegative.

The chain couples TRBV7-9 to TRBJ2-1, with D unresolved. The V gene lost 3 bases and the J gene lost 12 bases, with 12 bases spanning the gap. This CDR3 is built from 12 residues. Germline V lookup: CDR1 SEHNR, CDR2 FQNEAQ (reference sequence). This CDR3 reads CASSLMGERQFF. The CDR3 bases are TGTGCCAGCAGCTTGATGGGCGAGAGGCAGTTCTTC.

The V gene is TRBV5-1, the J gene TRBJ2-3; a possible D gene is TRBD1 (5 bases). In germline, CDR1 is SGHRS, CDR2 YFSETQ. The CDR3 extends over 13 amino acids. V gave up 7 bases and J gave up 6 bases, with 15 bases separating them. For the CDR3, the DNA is TGCGCCAGCCAATTCAGGGTGGCGGATACGCAGTATTTT. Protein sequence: CASQFRVADTQYF. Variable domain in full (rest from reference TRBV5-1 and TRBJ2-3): KAGVTQTPRYLIKTRGQQVTLSCSPISGHRSVSWYQQTPGQGLQFLFEYFSETQRNKGNFPGRFSGRQFSNSRSEMNVSTLELGDSALYLCASQFRVADTQYFGPGTRLTVL.

The CDR3 nucleotides read TGTGCCAGCAGCTTATACCGGGACAGGATCAACGAGCAGTACTTC. It specifies CASSLYRDRINEQYF. V gene TRBV7-6 combines with J gene TRBJ2-7, with TRBD1 matching 8 bases. Germline assignment: CDR1 SGHVS and CDR2 FNYEAQ. This CDR3 comprises 15 residues. V shed 2 bases, J shed 5 bases, and the junction held 8 bases outside the gene matches.

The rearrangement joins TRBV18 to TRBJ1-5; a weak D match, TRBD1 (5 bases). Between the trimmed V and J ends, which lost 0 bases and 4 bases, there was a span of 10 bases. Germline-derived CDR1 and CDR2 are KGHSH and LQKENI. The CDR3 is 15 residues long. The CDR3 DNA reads TGTGCCAGCTCACCACCGGGGGGGAAAAATCAGCCCCAGCATTTT. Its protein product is CASSPPGGKNQPQHF.

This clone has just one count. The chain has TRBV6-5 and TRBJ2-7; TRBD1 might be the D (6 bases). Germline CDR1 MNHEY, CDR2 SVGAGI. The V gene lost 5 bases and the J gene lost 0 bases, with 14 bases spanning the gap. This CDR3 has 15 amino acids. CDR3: CASSLQGPSSYEQYF. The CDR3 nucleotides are TGTGCCAGCAGTCTGCAGGGGCCGAGCTCCTACGAGCAGTACTTC.

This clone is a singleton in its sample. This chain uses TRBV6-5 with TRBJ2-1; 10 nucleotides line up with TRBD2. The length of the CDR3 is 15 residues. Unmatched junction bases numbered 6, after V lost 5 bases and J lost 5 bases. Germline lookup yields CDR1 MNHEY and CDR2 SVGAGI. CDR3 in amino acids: CASSLAGALNNEQFF. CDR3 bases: TGTGCCAGCAGTCTAGCGGGGGCTTTGAACAATGAGCAGTTCTTC.

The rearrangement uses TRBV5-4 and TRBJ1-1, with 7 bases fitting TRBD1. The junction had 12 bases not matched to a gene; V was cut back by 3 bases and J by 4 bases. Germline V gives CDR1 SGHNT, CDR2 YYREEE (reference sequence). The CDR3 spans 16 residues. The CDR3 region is CASSSIGATGTTEAFF. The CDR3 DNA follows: TGTGCCAGCAGCTCCATTGGGGCGACAGGGACCACTGAAGCTTTCTTT.

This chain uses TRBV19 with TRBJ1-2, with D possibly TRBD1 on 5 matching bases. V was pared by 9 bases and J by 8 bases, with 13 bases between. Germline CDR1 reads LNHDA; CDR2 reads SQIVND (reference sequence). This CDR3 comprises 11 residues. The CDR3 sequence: CARDGGRGYTF. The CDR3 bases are TGTGCCAGGGACGGGGGACGAGGCTACACCTTC.

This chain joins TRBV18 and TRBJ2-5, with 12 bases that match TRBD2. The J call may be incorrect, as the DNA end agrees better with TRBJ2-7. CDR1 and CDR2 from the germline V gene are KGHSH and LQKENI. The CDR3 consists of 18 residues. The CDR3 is CASSPLAGGPLGSYEQYF. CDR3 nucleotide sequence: TGTGCCAGCTCACCGCTAGCGGGAGGGCCTTTAGGCTCCTACGAGCAGTACTTC.

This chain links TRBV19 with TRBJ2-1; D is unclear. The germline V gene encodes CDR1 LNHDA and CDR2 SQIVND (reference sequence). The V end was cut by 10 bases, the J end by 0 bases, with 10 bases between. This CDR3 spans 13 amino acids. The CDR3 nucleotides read TGTGCCACCTGTGAGAGCTCCTACAATGAGCAGTTCTTC. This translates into CATCESSYNEQFF. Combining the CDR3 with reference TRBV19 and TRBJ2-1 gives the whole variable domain DGGITQSPKYLFRKEGQNVTLSCEQNLNHDAMYWYRQDPGQGLRLIYYSQIVNDFQKGDIAEGYSVSREKKESFPLTVTSAQKNPTAFYLCATCESSYNEQFFGPGTRLTVL.

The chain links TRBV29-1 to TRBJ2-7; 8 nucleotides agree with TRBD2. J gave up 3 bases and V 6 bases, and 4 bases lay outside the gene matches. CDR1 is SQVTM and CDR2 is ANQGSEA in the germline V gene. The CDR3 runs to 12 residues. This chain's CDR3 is CSVGGVGYEQYF. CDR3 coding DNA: TGCAGCGTCGGGGGGGTAGGCTACGAGCAGTACTTC.

DNA for the CDR3: TGTGCCAGCAGCGGCGAGGACAATGAGCAGTTCTTC. Translated, it gives CASSGEDNEQFF. The rearrangement uses TRBV11-2 and TRBJ2-1; D uncertain. V lost 5 bases, J lost 5 bases, and 7 bases lay in between. The CDR3 runs to 12 residues. CDR1 and CDR2 from the germline V gene are SGHAT and FQNNGV. Based on the CDR3 plus reference TRBV11-2 and TRBJ2-1, the full variable domain is EAGVAQSPRYKIIEKRQSVAFWCNPISGHATLYWYQQILGQGPKLLIQFQNNGVVDDSQLPKDRFSAERLKGVDSTLKIQPAKLEDSAVYLCASSGEDNEQFFGPGTRLTVL.

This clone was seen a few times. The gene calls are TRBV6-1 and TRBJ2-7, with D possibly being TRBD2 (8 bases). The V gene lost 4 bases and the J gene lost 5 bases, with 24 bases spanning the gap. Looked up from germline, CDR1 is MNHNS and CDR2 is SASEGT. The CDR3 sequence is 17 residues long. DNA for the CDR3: TGTGCCAGCAGTGCAAGAGCACGGGAGGGGGCGAAGAACGAGCAGTACTTC. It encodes CASSARAREGAKNEQYF.

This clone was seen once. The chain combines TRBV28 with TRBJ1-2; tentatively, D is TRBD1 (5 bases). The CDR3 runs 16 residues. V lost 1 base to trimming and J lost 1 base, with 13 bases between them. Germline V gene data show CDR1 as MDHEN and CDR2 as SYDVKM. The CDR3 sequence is CASSLFQGGGNYGYTF. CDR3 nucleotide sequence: TGTGCCAGCAGTTTATTTCAGGGCGGTGGTAACTATGGCTACACCTTC.

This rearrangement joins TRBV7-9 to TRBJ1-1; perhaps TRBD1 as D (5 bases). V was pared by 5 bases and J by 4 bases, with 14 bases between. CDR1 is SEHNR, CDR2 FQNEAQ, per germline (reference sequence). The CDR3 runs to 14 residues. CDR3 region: CASSPQRGLTEAFF. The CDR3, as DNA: TGTGCCAGCAGCCCACAGAGGGGACTCACTGAAGCTTTCTTT.

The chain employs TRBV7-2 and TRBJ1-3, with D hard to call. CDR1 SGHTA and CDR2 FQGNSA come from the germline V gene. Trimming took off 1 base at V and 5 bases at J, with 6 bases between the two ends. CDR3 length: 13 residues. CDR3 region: CASSLDKRNTIYF. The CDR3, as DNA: TGTGCCAGCAGCTTAGATAAAAGAAACACCATATATTTT.

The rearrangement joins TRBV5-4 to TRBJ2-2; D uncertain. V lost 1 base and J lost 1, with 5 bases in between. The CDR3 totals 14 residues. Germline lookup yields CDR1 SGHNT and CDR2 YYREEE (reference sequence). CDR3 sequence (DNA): TGTGCCAGCAGCTTGACAAAGAACACCGGGGAGCTGTTTTTT. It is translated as CASSLTKNTGELFF.

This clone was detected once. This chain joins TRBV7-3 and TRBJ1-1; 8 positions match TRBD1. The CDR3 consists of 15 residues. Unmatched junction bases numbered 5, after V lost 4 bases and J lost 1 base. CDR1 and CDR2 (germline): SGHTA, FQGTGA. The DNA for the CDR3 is TGTGCCAGCAGCTGGTCGACAGGGGCGAACACTGAAGCTTTCTTT. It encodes CASSWSTGANTEAFF.

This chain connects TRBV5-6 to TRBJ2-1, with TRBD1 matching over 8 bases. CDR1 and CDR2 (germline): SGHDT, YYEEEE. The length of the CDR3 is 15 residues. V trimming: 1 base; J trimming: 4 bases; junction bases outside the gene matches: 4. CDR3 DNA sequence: TGTGCCAGCAGCTTGATCGGACAGGGATACAATGAGCAGTTCTTC. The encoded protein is CASSLIGQGYNEQFF.

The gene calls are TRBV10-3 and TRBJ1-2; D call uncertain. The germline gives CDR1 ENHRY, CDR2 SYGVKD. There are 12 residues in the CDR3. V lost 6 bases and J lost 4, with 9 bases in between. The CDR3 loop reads CAIRDNSYGYTF. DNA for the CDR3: TGTGCCATCAGAGATAACAGCTATGGCTACACCTTC.

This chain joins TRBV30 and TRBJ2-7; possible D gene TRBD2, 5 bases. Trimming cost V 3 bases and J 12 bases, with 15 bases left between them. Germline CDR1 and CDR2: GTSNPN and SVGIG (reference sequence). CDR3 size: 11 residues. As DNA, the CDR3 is TGTGCCTGGAGGCTAGACTATCTCCTGTACTTC. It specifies CAWRLDYLLYF.

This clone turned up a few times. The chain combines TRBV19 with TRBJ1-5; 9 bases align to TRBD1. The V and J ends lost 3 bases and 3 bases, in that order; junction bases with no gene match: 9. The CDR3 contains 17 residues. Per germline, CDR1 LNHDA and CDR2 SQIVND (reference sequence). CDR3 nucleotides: TGTGCCAGTAGTATGACGTCGTGGGACAGGGACAATCAGCCCCAGCATTTT. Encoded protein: CASSMTSWDRDNQPQHF.

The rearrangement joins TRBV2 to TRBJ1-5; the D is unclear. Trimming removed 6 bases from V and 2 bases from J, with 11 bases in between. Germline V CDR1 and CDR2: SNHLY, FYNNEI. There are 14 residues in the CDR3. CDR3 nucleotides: TGTGCCAGCAGCTCGTTCGGAGGCAATCAGCCCCAGCATTTT. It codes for CASSSFGGNQPQHF. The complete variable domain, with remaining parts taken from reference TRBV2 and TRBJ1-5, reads EPEVTQTPSHQVTQMGQEVILRCVPISNHLYFYWYRQILGQKVEFLVSFYNNEISEKSEIFDDQFSVERPDGSNFTLKIRSTKLEDSAMYFCASSSFGGNQPQHFGDGTRLSIL.

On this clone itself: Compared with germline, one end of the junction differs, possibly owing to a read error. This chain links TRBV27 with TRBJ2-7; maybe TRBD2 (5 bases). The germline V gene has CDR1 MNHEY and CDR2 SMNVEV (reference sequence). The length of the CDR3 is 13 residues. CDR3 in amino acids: CASSLESGYGQYF. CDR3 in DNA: TGTGCCAGCAGTTTAGAATCGGGATACGGGCAGTACTTC.

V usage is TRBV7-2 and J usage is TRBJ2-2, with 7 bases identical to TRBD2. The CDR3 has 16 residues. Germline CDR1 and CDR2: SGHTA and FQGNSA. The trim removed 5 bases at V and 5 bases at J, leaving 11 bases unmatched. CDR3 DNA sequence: TGTGCCAGCAGCCCAGTGAGCGGAGCGGGAACCGGGGAGCTGTTTTTT. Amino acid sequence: CASSPVSGAGTGELFF.

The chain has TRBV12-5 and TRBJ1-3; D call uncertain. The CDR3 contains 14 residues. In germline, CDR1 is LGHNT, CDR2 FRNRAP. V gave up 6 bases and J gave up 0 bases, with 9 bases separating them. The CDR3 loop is CASGLPSSGNTIYF. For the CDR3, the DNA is TGTGCTAGTGGCCTTCCCTCCTCTGGAAACACCATATATTTT.

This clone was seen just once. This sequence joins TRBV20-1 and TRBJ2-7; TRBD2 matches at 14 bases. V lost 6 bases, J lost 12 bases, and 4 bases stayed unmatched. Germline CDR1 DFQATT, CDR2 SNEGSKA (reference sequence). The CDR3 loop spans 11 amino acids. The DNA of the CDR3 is TGCAGTGCGGGACTAGCGGGGGTATCGTACTTC. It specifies CSAGLAGVSYF.

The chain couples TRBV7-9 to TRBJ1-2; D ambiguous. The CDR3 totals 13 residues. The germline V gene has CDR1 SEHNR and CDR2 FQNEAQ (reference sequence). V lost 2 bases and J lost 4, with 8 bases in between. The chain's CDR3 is CASSLTTPYGYTF. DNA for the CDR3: TGTGCCAGCAGCTTAACGACACCCTATGGCTACACCTTC. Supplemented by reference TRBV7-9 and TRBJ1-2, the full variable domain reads DTGVSQNPRHKITKRGQNVTFRCDPISEHNRLYWYRQTLGQGPEFLTYFQNEAQLEKSRLLSDRFSAERPKGSFSTLEIQRTEQGDSAMYLCASSLTTPYGYTFGSGTRLTVV.

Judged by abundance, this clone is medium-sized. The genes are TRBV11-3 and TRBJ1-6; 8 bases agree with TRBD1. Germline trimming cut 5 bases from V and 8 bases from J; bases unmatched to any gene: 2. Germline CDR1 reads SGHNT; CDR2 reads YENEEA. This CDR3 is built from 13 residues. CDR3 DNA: TGTGCCAGCAGCCAGGGGGCCGATTCACCCCTCCACTTT. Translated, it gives CASSQGADSPLHF.

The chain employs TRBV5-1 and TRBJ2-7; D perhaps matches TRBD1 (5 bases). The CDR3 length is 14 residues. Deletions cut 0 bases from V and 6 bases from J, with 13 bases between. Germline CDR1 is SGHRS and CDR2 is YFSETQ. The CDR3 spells CASSLGQTKCEQYF. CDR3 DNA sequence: TGCGCCAGCAGCTTGGGACAGACAAAATGCGAGCAGTACTTC.